Below, 17 T cell receptor beta chains from the same sample are listed, as sequenced in a study of T cell repertoires in cytomegalovirus infection. TCRdb processed the reads anew with MiXCR; each CDR3 protein has one entry. The data hold 300,000 to 450,000 distinct CDR3 sequences, with about a sixth observed a single time. The sequenced sample consisted of PBMCs. Receptors originate from a human donor in good health (CMV status not recorded). Some clones in this sample may be carry-over from other donors' samples.

The chain joins TRBV6-2 or TRBV6-3 to TRBJ2-1; 7 bases line up with TRBD2. The J segment lost 4 bases and the V segment lost 7 bases, leaving 7 bases of the junction unmatched. Germline values: CDR1 MNHEY, CDR2 SVGEGT. The CDR3 sequence is 14 residues long. CDR3 region: CASTHDGRYNEQFF. The DNA of the CDR3 is TGTGCCAGCACCCACGACGGGAGGTACAATGAGCAGTTCTTC.

The rearrangement links TRBV10-3 to TRBJ2-3; TRBD2 matches 7 bases. CDR1 ENHRY and CDR2 SYGVKD come from the germline V gene. Trimming removed 10 bases from V and 1 base from J; junction bases left unmatched: 5. The CDR3 has 13 residues. CDR3 DNA: TGTGCCACCGTTGCGGGGGGCACAGATACGCAGTATTTT. It codes for CATVAGGTDTQYF.

This clonotype was observed at least ten times. The rearrangement links TRBV7-2 to TRBJ2-7, with D unclear. Deletions cut 4 bases from V and 6 bases from J, with 19 bases between. The germline V gene has CDR1 SGHTA and CDR2 FQGNSA. The CDR3 is made up of 15 amino acids. The CDR3 bases are TGTGCCAGCAGCTCAAGGCCCGGGTCCCCGAGCGAGCAGTACTTC. The encoded protein is CASSSRPGSPSEQYF.

J is TRBJ2-2 and V is TRBV20-1; D not certain. The CDR3 contains 14 residues. Germline CDR1 and CDR2: DFQATT and SNEGSKA (reference sequence). V dropped 0 bases and J dropped 6 bases, with 11 bases sitting between them. The CDR3 DNA sequence: TGCAGTGCTAGAGATCCGTCAGGACCCGGGGAGCTGTTTTTT. Protein product: CSARDPSGPGELFF.

The V call is TRBV28, the J call TRBJ1-1; D perhaps matches TRBD1 (6 bases). This CDR3 is built from 12 residues. Germline lookup yields CDR1 MDHEN and CDR2 SYDVKM. Trimming shortened V by 5 bases and J by 8 bases, and 12 bases separated the two germline ends. CDR3 in amino acids: CASSTYRAEAFF. The CDR3 DNA reads as TGTGCCAGCAGTACGTACAGGGCAGAAGCTTTCTTT.

The J gene is TRBJ2-5, the V gene TRBV7-9; 10 nucleotides match TRBD2. There are 16 residues in the CDR3. The J segment lost 1 base and the V segment lost 2 bases, leaving 4 bases of the junction unmatched. Per the germline V gene, CDR1 is SEHNR and CDR2 is FQNEAQ (reference sequence). The CDR3 DNA reads as TGTGCCAGCAGCTTATCTAGCGGGAGACCCCAAGAGACCCAGTACTTC. It encodes CASSLSSGRPQETQYF.

There are many counts of this clonotype. The chain links TRBV28 to TRBJ1-5; TRBD1 agrees at 7 bases. Germline V CDR1 and CDR2: MDHEN, SYDVKM. V trimming: 7 bases; J trimming: 2 bases; junction bases outside the gene matches: 5. The CDR3 is 14 residues long. Here the CDR3 reads CASTLTGGNQPQHF. DNA of the CDR3: TGTGCCAGCACTCTAACAGGGGGCAATCAGCCCCAGCATTTT.

The V and J genes are TRBV2 and TRBJ1-4; possibly TRBD1 for D (6 bases). Germline CDR1 SNHLY, CDR2 FYNNEI. This CDR3 has 14 amino acids. V lost 8 bases and J 8 bases, leaving 18 bases between the germline ends. DNA of the CDR3: TGTGCCAGCTCCCAGGGGCAGGGGCGAGAAAAACTGTTTTTT. Translating it yields CASSQGQGREKLFF. Full variable domain (outside the CDR3, taken from reference TRBV2 and TRBJ1-4): EPEVTQTPSHQVTQMGQEVILRCVPISNHLYFYWYRQILGQKVEFLVSFYNNEISEKSEIFDDQFSVERPDGSNFTLKIRSTKLEDSAMYFCASSQGQGREKLFFGSGTQLSVL.

This clonotype was observed at least ten times. V is TRBV7-2 and J is TRBJ1-5, with D maybe TRBD1 (6 bases). The CDR3 contains 14 residues. Germline CDR1 SGHTA, CDR2 FQGNSA. The V and J ends lost 5 bases and 7 bases respectively, with 15 bases between them. In nucleotides, the CDR3 is TGTGCCAGCAGCACTGGGACAAGGGGGCAGCCCCAGCATTTT. This translates into CASSTGTRGQPQHF.

The rearrangement uses TRBV4-2 and TRBJ2-1; the D is unclear. V lost 1 base and J lost 2, with 12 bases in between. CDR1 and CDR2 (germline): LGHNA, YNFKEQ. The CDR3 is 16 residues long. CDR3 region: CASSQVNAVTYNEQFF. The CDR3 region has the DNA TGTGCCAGCAGCCAAGTAAATGCGGTGACCTACAATGAGCAGTTCTTC.

This clonotype occurred many times. The gene calls are TRBV12-3 or TRBV12-4 and TRBJ1-5; the match to TRBD1 covers 8 bases. The ends lost 5 bases at V and 3 bases at J; junction bases unmatched: 9. This CDR3 has 16 amino acids. The CDR3 DNA is TGTGCCAGCAGTCCTGCGGGACAGGACCCCAATCAGCCCCAGCATTTT. As protein: CASSPAGQDPNQPQHF.

This clonotype has ten or more counts. J is TRBJ2-7 and V is TRBV7-2; a possible D gene is TRBD2 (6 bases). The V end was cut by 3 bases, the J end by 2 bases, with 8 bases between. The CDR3 covers 13 residues. Germline-derived CDR1 and CDR2 are SGHTA and FQGNSA. This chain's CDR3 is CASSFGGTYEQYF. DNA for the CDR3: TGTGCCAGCAGCTTCGGCGGGACCTACGAGCAGTACTTC.

This clonotype was picked up many times. The chain combines TRBV7-2 with TRBJ1-3; D gene ambiguous. Germline V CDR1 and CDR2: SGHTA, FQGNSA. Trimming cost V 1 base and J 0 bases, with 7 bases left between them. The CDR3 is made up of 15 amino acids. CDR3 DNA: TGTGCCAGCAGCTTAGGGTGGGGCTCTGGAAACACCATATATTTT. Translated, it gives CASSLGWGSGNTIYF.

V usage is TRBV7-2 and J usage is TRBJ2-7; D is undetermined. CDR1 SGHTA and CDR2 FQGNSA come from the germline V gene. The CDR3 sequence is 14 residues long. Between the trimmed V and J ends, which lost 1 base and 5 bases, there was a span of 12 bases. CDR3 residues: CASSLVSHRNEQYF. The CDR3 DNA is TGTGCCAGCAGCTTAGTGAGTCACCGCAACGAGCAGTACTTC.

This clonotype appeared many times. The genes are TRBV4-1 and TRBJ2-2; perhaps TRBD2 as D (5 bases). This CDR3 has 13 amino acids. With 4 bases removed from V and 6 bases from J, the gap between germline ends came to 9 bases. Germline V gene sequence: CDR1 MGHRA, CDR2 YSYEKL. The CDR3 coding sequence is TGCGCCAGCAGCCCCTACGGGGCCGGGGAGCTGTTTTTT. This codes for CASSPYGAGELFF.

This clonotype occurred many times. V gene TRBV7-8 combines with J gene TRBJ2-2; 9 bases line up with TRBD2. Trimming took 5 bases from V and 2 from J; bases not matched to a gene: 3. The CDR3 has 15 residues. Looked up from germline, CDR1 is SGHVS and CDR2 is FQNEAQ. The chain's CDR3 is CASSLGLANTGELFF. The CDR3 nucleotides are TGTGCCAGCAGCCTGGGACTAGCAAACACCGGGGAGCTGTTTTTT.

The chain employs TRBV28 and TRBJ2-7; D ambiguous. V was trimmed by 4 bases and J by 4 bases, leaving 11 bases between them. Germline V lookup: CDR1 MDHEN, CDR2 SYDVKM. The CDR3 loop spans 13 amino acids. The CDR3 DNA follows: TGTGCCAGCAGTTCGTCCTTTCGGTACGAGCAGTACTTC. Protein sequence: CASSSSFRYEQYF.